One sample yielded the 31 T cell receptor beta chains listed below, sequenced in a study of shared T cell receptors in the human thymus. Generated by immunoSEQ multiplex PCR, the TCRdb table keeps only in-frame clones and is missing some. The sample records about 710,000 clones, approximately 89% being singletons. These data are also associated with another study on human thymus T cells.

Sequenced input: thymocytes. The receptors here all came from a boy under two years old with a congenital heart defect.

This chain uses TRBV11-2 with TRBJ1-6; 8 nucleotides line up with TRBD1. Germline-derived CDR1 and CDR2 are SGHAT and FQNNGV. The CDR3 loop spans 17 amino acids. V shed 5 bases, J shed 7 bases, and the junction held 13 bases outside the gene matches. CDR3 in amino acids: CASSPGISGGRNSPLHF. The DNA of the CDR3 is TGTGCCAGCAGCCCCGGAATATCAGGGGGCAGGAATTCACCCCTCCACTTT.

This sequence joins TRBV6-4 and TRBJ2-1, with TRBD2 identical over 13 bases. The CDR3 covers 15 residues. Unmatched junction bases numbered 1, after V lost 6 bases and J lost 2 bases. CDR1 and CDR2 from the germline V gene are MRHNA and SNTAGT. The CDR3 sequence: CASRGLAGPYNEQFF. As DNA, the CDR3 is TGTGCCAGCAGGGGACTAGCGGGACCCTACAATGAGCAGTTCTTC.

The chain combines TRBV5-1 with TRBJ2-3, with TRBD2 matching 8 bases. This CDR3 contains 16 residues. J was trimmed by 6 bases and V by 2 bases; bases with no gene match: 11. Germline V gene lookup returns CDR1 SGHRS and CDR2 YFSETQ. In nucleotides, the CDR3 is TGCGCCAGCAGCTTCCCCCGTGGCGGGGGGCTGGATACGCAGTATTTT. This sequence encodes CASSFPRGGGLDTQYF.

The chain joins TRBV4-2 to TRBJ2-7; D not resolved. CDR3 length: 17 amino acids. The ends were cut back, 0 bases at V and 6 bases at J, with 21 bases in the middle. Germline V gives CDR1 LGHNA, CDR2 YNFKEQ. CDR3 sequence reads: CASSQDLPAPYLGEQYF. DNA for the CDR3: TGTGCCAGCAGCCAAGATTTACCCGCCCCGTACCTAGGCGAGCAGTACTTC.

The chain is built from TRBV25-1 and TRBJ2-7; 10 nucleotides align to TRBD1. The CDR3 runs to 16 residues. Trimming at V came to 4 bases and at J to 7 bases, leaving 13 bases not matched to a gene. Looked up from germline, CDR1 is MGHDK and CDR2 is SYGVNS. The CDR3 coding sequence is TGTGCCAGCAGTGCGTCACCTTATGGACAGGGGGATGAGCAGTACTTC. Translation gives CASSASPYGQGDEQYF.

The V call is TRBV19, the J call TRBJ2-6; 7 bases are shared with TRBD1. V shed 9 bases, J shed 0 bases, and the junction held 11 bases outside the gene matches. The CDR3 totals 17 residues. Germline assignment: CDR1 LNHDA and CDR2 SQIVND (reference sequence). This chain's CDR3 is CASTPGQSFSGANVLTF. The CDR3 DNA reads as TGTGCCAGCACTCCGGGACAGTCGTTCTCTGGGGCCAACGTCCTGACTTTC.

This clone was counted once. Distinct nucleotide sequences in the sample also encode this CDR3. The chain combines TRBV2 with TRBJ1-5; weak D call: TRBD1 (5 bases). The CDR3 loop spans 14 amino acids. The germline V gene encodes CDR1 SNHLY and CDR2 FYNNEI. Deletions cut 6 bases from V and 0 bases from J, with 9 bases between. The CDR3 reads CASRGGYSNQPQHF. CDR3 coding DNA: TGTGCCAGCAGGGGGGGTTATAGCAATCAGCCCCAGCATTTT.

CDR3 DNA sequence: TGTGCCAGCAGTCGGGACAGGCGAAGCAATCAGCCCCAGCATTTT. Its translation is CASSRDRRSNQPQHF. This chain connects TRBV6-5 to TRBJ1-5; 8 bases map to TRBD1. V shed 5 bases and J 1 base; nucleotides not matched to a gene: 4. In germline, CDR1 is MNHEY, CDR2 SVGAGI. The CDR3 has 15 amino acids.

The chain combines TRBV11-3 with TRBJ1-1, with D unresolved. Trimming cost V 3 bases and J 2 bases, with 4 bases left between them. The CDR3 length is 12 residues. Germline-derived CDR1 and CDR2 are SGHNT and YENEEA. The CDR3 nucleotides read TGTGCCAGCAGCTTCAATAACACTGAAGCTTTCTTT. It codes for CASSFNNTEAFF.

This chain links TRBV4-2 with TRBJ1-5, with a possible D match to TRBD1 (5 bases). The CDR3 totals 16 residues. In germline, CDR1 is LGHNA, CDR2 YNFKEQ. Deletions cut 0 bases from V and 9 bases from J, with 18 bases between. In DNA form, the CDR3 reads TGTGCCAGCAGCCAAGATCGGGGGATACAATCAATGCCCCAGCATTTT. Translating it yields CASSQDRGIQSMPQHF.

The chain is built from TRBV6-1 and TRBJ1-2, with 9 bases lining up with TRBD1. There are 16 residues in the CDR3. With V trimmed by 0 bases and J by 0 bases, 2 bases remained unmatched. Germline CDR1 and CDR2: MNHNS and SASEGT. The CDR3 protein is CASSEAGDRANYGYTF. CDR3 sequence (DNA): TGTGCCAGCAGTGAAGCCGGGGACAGGGCTAACTATGGCTACACCTTC.

The CDR3 region has the DNA TGTGCCAGCAGCTTTACGACTTCAACTAATGAAAAACTGTTTTTT. As protein: CASSFTTSTNEKLFF. The chain has TRBV11-2 and TRBJ1-4; D is unclear. The V gene's germline CDR1 is SGHAT and CDR2 FQNNGV. Trimming left V 3 bases short and J 0 bases short, with 8 bases between. The CDR3 is made up of 15 amino acids.

This chain uses TRBV5-6 with TRBJ1-6; 11 bases align to TRBD1. The CDR3 is 15 amino acids. The germline V gene encodes CDR1 SGHDT and CDR2 YYEEEE. J lost 9 bases, V lost 0 bases, and 2 bases had no gene match. The CDR3 region has the DNA TGTGCCAGCAGCTTGGTGGGACAGGGGGGTTCACCCCTCCACTTT. Translated: CASSLVGQGGSPLHF.

V gene TRBV7-2 combines with J gene TRBJ2-1; D is uncertain. V lost 5 bases, J lost 5 bases, and 16 bases lay in between. The CDR3 length is 15 residues. CDR1 and CDR2 from the germline V gene are SGHTA and FQGNSA. CDR3 coding DNA: TGTGCCAGCAGCCATAAGCGTACCCTAAACAATGAGCAGTTCTTC. This translates into CASSHKRTLNNEQFF.

The J gene is TRBJ2-5, the V gene TRBV27, with 9 bases matching TRBD1. Per the germline V gene, CDR1 is MNHEY and CDR2 is SMNVEV (reference sequence). The CDR3 is 15 residues long. With V trimmed by 5 bases and J by 5 bases, 9 bases remained unmatched. CDR3 coding DNA: TGTGCCAGCAGTCCACAGGGGGCGCAGAGGGAGACCCAGTACTTC. It encodes CASSPQGAQRETQYF.

V and J are TRBV27 and TRBJ2-7; TRBD2 aligns across 8 bases. J lost 4 bases, V lost 5 bases, and 10 bases had no gene match. Per the germline V gene, CDR1 is MNHEY and CDR2 is SMNVEV (reference sequence). The CDR3 contains 15 residues. CDR3 amino acids: CASSPFSGKTYEQYF. The CDR3 DNA is TGTGCCAGCAGTCCATTTAGCGGGAAGACTTACGAGCAGTACTTC.

V gene TRBV9 combines with J gene TRBJ2-6; the D gene is possibly TRBD1 (5 bases). The CDR3 runs 16 residues. The germline V gene encodes CDR1 SGDLS and CDR2 YYNGEE. V dropped 0 bases and J dropped 2 bases, with 9 bases sitting between them. DNA for the CDR3: TGTGCCAGCAGCGTAGGAGGCAGGGCTGGGGCCAACGTCCTGACTTTC. Protein product: CASSVGGRAGANVLTF. The complete variable domain, with remaining parts taken from reference TRBV9 and TRBJ2-6, reads DSGVTQTPKHLITATGQRVTLRCSPRSGDLSVYWYQQSLDQGLQFLIQYYNGEERAKGNILERFSAQQFPDLHSELNLSSLELGDSALYFCASSVGGRAGANVLTFGAGSRLTVL.

The gene calls are TRBV30 and TRBJ1-3; 9 bases align to TRBD1. The V and J ends lost 4 bases and 8 bases, in that order; junction bases with no gene match: 9. Per the germline V gene, CDR1 is GTSNPN and CDR2 is SVGIG (reference sequence). The CDR3 spans 14 residues. CDR3 protein: CAWTRDRELDTIYF. Here the CDR3 DNA reads TGTGCCTGGACCCGGGACAGGGAGTTAGACACCATATATTTT.

The chain couples TRBV7-9 to TRBJ1-2; D unclear. The germline CDR1 and CDR2 sequences are SEHNR and FQNEAQ (reference sequence). Trimming removed 3 bases from V and 6 bases from J, with 2 bases in between. The CDR3 has 10 residues. CDR3 nucleotide sequence: TGTGCCAGCAGCTTCGATGGCTACACCTTC. Residues: CASSFDGYTF.

The chain uses TRBV15 and TRBJ2-1; the match to TRBD1 covers 12 bases. This CDR3 contains 16 residues. V lost 6 bases and J lost 4; bases outside the gene matches: 7. Germline V lookup: CDR1 LNHNV, CDR2 YYDKDF (reference sequence). Written as DNA, the CDR3 is TGTGCCACCAGACAGGGGGACAGGGGGCAATACAATGAGCAGTTCTTC. This encodes CATRQGDRGQYNEQFF.

V usage is TRBV27 and J usage is TRBJ1-2; possible D gene TRBD1, 6 bases. The germline V gene has CDR1 MNHEY and CDR2 SMNVEV (reference sequence). The CDR3 covers 15 residues. Trimming took 2 bases from V and 3 from J, leaving 13 bases between them. Here the CDR3 reads CASSLGTSFHYGYTF. The CDR3 region has the DNA TGTGCCAGCAGTTTAGGGACATCATTCCACTATGGCTACACCTTC.

This rearrangement joins TRBV5-1 to TRBJ2-7; 9 bases are a match to TRBD1. The length of the CDR3 is 14 residues. Looked up from germline, CDR1 is SGHRS and CDR2 is YFSETQ. The V gene end was trimmed by 4 bases and the J gene end by 5 bases; junction bases not matched to a gene: 7. CDR3 in DNA: TGCGCCAGCAGCCAACCGGGACAGGGTGACGAGCAGTACTTC. Its translation: CASSQPGQGDEQYF.

The chain is built from TRBV13 and TRBJ2-7, with 9 bases lining up with TRBD2. Per germline, CDR1 PRHDT and CDR2 FYEKMQ (reference sequence). The V segment lost 5 bases and the J segment 4 bases; nucleotides outside the gene matches: 12. This CDR3 has 16 amino acids. CDR3 DNA: TGTGCCAGCAGCACTAATAGCGGGAGAATGGGGTACGAGCAGTACTTC. Its protein product is CASSTNSGRMGYEQYF.

J is TRBJ2-1 and V is TRBV4-1, with TRBD2 matching over 14 bases. The V and J ends lost 3 bases and 2 bases, in that order; junction bases with no gene match: 3. CDR1 and CDR2 (germline): MGHRA, YSYEKL. The CDR3 sequence is 17 residues long. CDR3 DNA sequence: TGCGCCAGCAGCCAGGAGGGACTAGCGGGGGCCTACAATGAGCAGTTCTTC. Residues: CASSQEGLAGAYNEQFF.

The chain links TRBV30 to TRBJ2-1, with 9 bases aligning to TRBD1. There are 14 residues in the CDR3. J gave up 9 bases and V 2 bases, and 8 bases lay outside the gene matches. CDR1 and CDR2 (germline): GTSNPN, SVGIG (reference sequence). The CDR3: CAWSYRGRTSEQFF. The CDR3 coding sequence is TGTGCCTGGAGTTACAGGGGGCGCACATCTGAGCAGTTCTTC.

This clone was counted a single time. The genes are TRBV7-2 and TRBJ1-2; maybe TRBD1 (5 bases). The CDR3 spans 14 residues. The V end lost 5 bases, the J end lost 8 bases, and 18 bases lay between the germline ends. Germline V gene sequence: CDR1 SGHTA, CDR2 FQGNSA. CDR3 sequence reads: CASSPSGNFQGYTF. CDR3 in DNA: TGTGCCAGCAGCCCCTCAGGGAATTTTCAAGGCTACACCTTC.

This chain connects TRBV7-9 to TRBJ2-2, with TRBD1 as a possible D gene (6 bases). The CDR3 extends over 14 amino acids. V was shortened by 6 bases and J by 8 bases, with 16 bases between the two germline ends. Germline values: CDR1 SEHNR, CDR2 FQNEAQ (reference sequence). CDR3 coding DNA: TGTGCCAGCAGTCAACAGGGTTTAGTGGGGGAGCTGTTTTTT. This encodes CASSQQGLVGELFF. Complete variable domain (other parts from reference TRBV7-9 and TRBJ2-2): DTGVSQNPRHKITKRGQNVTFRCDPISEHNRLYWYRQTLGQGPEFLTYFQNEAQLEKSRLLSDRFSAERPKGSFSTLEIQRTEQGDSAMYLCASSQQGLVGELFFGEGSRLTVL.

V gene TRBV11-3 combines with J gene TRBJ1-2; no clear D. The CDR3 has 13 amino acids. V was trimmed by 2 bases and J by 5 bases, leaving 9 bases between them. CDR1 SGHNT and CDR2 YENEEA come from the germline V gene. The CDR3 nucleotides are TGTGCCAGCAGCTTACAAGGAGGGTATGGCTACACCTTC. Amino acids: CASSLQGGYGYTF.

The chain joins TRBV4-3 to TRBJ2-7; D perhaps matches TRBD1 (6 bases). This CDR3 spans 15 amino acids. Deletions cut 0 bases from V and 1 base from J, with 10 bases between. CDR1 LGHNA and CDR2 YSLEER come from the germline V gene. CDR3 nucleotides: TGCGCCAGCAGCCAAGATACAGGGACATCCTACGAGCAGTACTTC. It translates to CASSQDTGTSYEQYF.

The genes are TRBV7-6 and TRBJ2-1, with D perhaps TRBD1 (5 bases). The CDR3 runs to 15 residues. The V gene lost 4 bases and the J gene lost 5 bases, with 15 bases spanning the gap. Germline V gene sequence: CDR1 SGHVS, CDR2 FNYEAQ. As DNA, the CDR3 is TGTGCCAGCAGCTCAGACAGCCCTACCGACAATGAGCAGTTCTTC. This encodes CASSSDSPTDNEQFF. The whole variable domain, remainder taken from reference TRBV7-6 and TRBJ2-1, is GAGVSQSPRYKVTKRGQDVALRCDPISGHVSLYWYRQALGQGPEFLTYFNYEAQQDKSGLPNDRFSAERPEGSISTLTIQRTEQRDSAMYRCASSSDSPTDNEQFFGPGTRLTVL.

The chain joins TRBV6-6 to TRBJ2-4; 7 positions agree with TRBD1. Per germline, CDR1 MNHNY and CDR2 SVGAGI (reference sequence). Trimming cost V 7 bases and J 2 bases; bases outside gene matches: 5. This CDR3 region has 14 residues. The CDR3 nucleotides are TGTGCCAGCAAATCGACAGGGACCAAAAACATTCAGTACTTC. It translates to CASKSTGTKNIQYF.